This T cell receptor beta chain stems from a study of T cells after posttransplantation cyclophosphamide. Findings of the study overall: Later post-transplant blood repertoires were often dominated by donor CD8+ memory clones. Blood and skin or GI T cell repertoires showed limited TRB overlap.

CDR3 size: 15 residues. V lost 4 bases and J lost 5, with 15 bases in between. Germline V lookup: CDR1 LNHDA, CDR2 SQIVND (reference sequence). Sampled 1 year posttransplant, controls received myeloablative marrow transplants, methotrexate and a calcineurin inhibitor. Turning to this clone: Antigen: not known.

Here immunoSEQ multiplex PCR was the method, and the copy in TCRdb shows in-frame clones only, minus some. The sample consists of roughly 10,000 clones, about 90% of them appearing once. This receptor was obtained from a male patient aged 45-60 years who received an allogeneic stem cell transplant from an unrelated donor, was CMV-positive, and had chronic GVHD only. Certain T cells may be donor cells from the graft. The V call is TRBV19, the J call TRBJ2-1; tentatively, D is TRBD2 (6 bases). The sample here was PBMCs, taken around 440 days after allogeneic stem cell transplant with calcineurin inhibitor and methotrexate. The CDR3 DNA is TGTGCCAGTAGTAGTATTAGCGGAGGCCACAATGAGCAGTTCTTC. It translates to CASSSISGGHNEQFF. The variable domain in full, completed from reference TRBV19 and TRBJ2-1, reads DGGITQSPKYLFRKEGQNVTLSCEQNLNHDAMYWYRQDPGQGLRLIYYSQIVNDFQKGDIAEGYSVSREKKESFPLTVTSAQKNPTAFYLCASSSISGGHNEQFFGPGTRLTVL.